This is a list of T cell receptor beta chains from one sample in a study of CD8 T cells in ankylosing spondylitis. One entry per CDR3 protein results from TCRdb running MiXCR on the 5' RACE reads. The table records a few hundred thousand distinct CDR3 sequences, roughly 8% of them present only once. The specimen was blood, either unsorted or a sorted T cell fraction (not recorded which). Receptors were obtained from a male donor with ankylosing spondylitis. Each CDR3 is given with its conserved first and last residue. The D gene is left open where the match is weak. Part of the rows lack a size; the others show once, few, many or a class for expanded clones.

>few|TRBJ2-1|TRBV5-1|NA
CASSPQLQGGNEQFF
TGCGCCAGCAGCCCGCAATTACAGGGTGGCAATGAGCAGTTCTTC
>few|TRBJ2-3|TRBV4-2|TRBD2
CASSPGLAGGLLTDTQYF
TGTGCCAGCAGCCCGGGACTAGCGGGAGGGCTTCTGACAGATACGCAGTATTTT
>many|TRBJ2-1|TRBV12-3/TRBV12-4|TRBD2
CASSPAGDQFF
TGTGCCAGCAGTCCAGCGGGAGACCAATTCTTC
>NA|TRBJ2-3|TRBV7-2|NA
CASSLHDTQYF
TGTGCCAGCAGCTTGCACGATACGCAGTATTTT
>NA|TRBJ2-7|TRBV2|NA
CASSDGAYEQYF
TGTGCCAGCAGTGACGGTGCGTACGAGCAGTACTTC
>NA|TRBJ1-3|TRBV19|NA
CASSSYSTGISGNTIYF
TGTGCCAGTAGTTCGTACTCGACAGGAATCTCTGGAAACACCATATATTTT
>few|TRBJ2-3|TRBV2|NA
CASSTRRQGEDTQYF
TGTGCCAGCAGTACCCGGAGGCAGGGAGAAGATACGCAGTATTTT
>many|TRBJ2-7|TRBV7-9|NA
CASSYRDFTYEQYF
TGTGCCAGCAGCTACCGGGACTTCACCTACGAGCAGTACTTC
>few|TRBJ1-6|TRBV2|NA
CASGVSNRSPLHF
TGTGCCAGCGGGGTCTCCAACAGATCACCCCTCCACTTT
>few|TRBJ2-1|TRBV15|TRBD2
CATSLREEYEQFF
TGTGCCACCAGTCTGCGGGAGGAATATGAGCAGTTCTTC
>few|TRBJ2-3|TRBV20-1|NA
CSARDTSRAANTDTQYF
TGCAGTGCTAGAGATACTTCCCGGGCGGCCAACACAGATACGCAGTATTTT
>NA|TRBJ1-2|TRBV6-1|NA
CASTQGSYGYTF
TGTGCCAGCACGCAGGGGTCCTATGGCTACACCTTC
>few|TRBJ2-1|TRBV18|TRBD2
CASSPGLAGGLSYNEQFF
TGTGCCAGCTCACCCGGACTAGCGGGAGGCCTTTCTTACAATGAGCAGTTCTTC